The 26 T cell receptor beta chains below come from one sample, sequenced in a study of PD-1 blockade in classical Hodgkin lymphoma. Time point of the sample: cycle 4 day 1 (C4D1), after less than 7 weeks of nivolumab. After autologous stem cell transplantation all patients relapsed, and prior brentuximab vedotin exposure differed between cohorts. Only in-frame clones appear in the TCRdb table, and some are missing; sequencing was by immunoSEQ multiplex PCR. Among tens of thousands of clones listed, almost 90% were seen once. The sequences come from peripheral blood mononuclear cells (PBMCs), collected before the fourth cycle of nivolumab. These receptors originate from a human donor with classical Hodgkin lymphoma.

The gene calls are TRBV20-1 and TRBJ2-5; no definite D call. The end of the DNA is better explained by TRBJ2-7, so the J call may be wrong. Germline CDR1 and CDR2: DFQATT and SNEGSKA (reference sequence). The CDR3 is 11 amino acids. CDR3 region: CSASGTYEQYF. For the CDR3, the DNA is TGCAGTGCTAGTGGCACCTACGAGCAGTACTTC.

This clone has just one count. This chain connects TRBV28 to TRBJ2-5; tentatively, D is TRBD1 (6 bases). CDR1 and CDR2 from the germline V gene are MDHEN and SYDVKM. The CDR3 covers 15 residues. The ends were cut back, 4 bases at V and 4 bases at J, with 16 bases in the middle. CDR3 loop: CASSSIQGGRETQYF. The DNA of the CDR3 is TGTGCCAGCAGTTCTATACAGGGTGGTCGAGAGACCCAGTACTTC.

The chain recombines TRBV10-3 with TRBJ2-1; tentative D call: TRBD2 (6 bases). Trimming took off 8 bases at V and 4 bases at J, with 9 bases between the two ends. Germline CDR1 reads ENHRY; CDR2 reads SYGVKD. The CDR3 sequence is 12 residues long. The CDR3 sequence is CAIGAGYNEQFF. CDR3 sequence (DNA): TGTGCCATCGGCGCGGGGTACAATGAGCAGTTCTTC.

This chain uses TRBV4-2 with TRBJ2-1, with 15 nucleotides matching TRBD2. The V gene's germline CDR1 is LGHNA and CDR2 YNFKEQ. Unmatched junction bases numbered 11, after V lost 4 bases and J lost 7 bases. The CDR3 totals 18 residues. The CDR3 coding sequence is TGTGCCAGCAGCCCCGGGACTAGCGGGAGGCGCGAGGAAAATGAGCAGTTCTTC. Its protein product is CASSPGTSGRREENEQFF.

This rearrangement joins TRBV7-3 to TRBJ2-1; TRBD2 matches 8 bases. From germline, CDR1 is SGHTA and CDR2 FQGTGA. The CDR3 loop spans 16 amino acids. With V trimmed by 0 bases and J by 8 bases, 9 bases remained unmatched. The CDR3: CASSLTYREGRDEQFF. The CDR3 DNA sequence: TGTGCCAGCAGCTTAACGTATCGGGAGGGCCGGGATGAGCAGTTCTTC.

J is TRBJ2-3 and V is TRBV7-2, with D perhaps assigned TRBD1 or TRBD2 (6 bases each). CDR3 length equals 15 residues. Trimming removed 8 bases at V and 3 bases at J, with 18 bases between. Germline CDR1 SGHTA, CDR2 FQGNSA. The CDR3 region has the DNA TGTGCCAGCGGACTGGGGGCGGGATCGACAGATACGCAGTATTTT. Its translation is CASGLGAGSTDTQYF.

The CDR3 DNA reads as TGTGCCAGCAAGGGGTTGGGCGAGCAGTACTTC. This sequence encodes CASKGLGEQYF. The chain couples TRBV6-5 to TRBJ2-7; D is possibly TRBD1 (5 bases). V gave up 7 bases and J gave up 6 bases, with 10 bases separating them. Germline V CDR1 and CDR2: MNHEY, SVGAGI. The CDR3 sequence is 11 residues long.

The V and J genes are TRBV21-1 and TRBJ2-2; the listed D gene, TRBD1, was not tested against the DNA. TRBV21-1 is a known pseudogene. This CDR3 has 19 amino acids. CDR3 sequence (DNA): TGTGCCAGCAGCAAATTTCCGGCTGGACAGGGTAAGAGCACCGGGGAGCTGTTTTTT. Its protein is CASSKFPAGQGKSTGELFF.

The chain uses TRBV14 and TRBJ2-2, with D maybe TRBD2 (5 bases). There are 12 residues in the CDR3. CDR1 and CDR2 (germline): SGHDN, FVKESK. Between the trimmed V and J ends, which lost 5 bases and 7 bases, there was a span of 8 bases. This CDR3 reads CASSDYNGELFF. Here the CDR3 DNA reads TGTGCCAGCAGCGACTATAACGGGGAGCTGTTTTTT.

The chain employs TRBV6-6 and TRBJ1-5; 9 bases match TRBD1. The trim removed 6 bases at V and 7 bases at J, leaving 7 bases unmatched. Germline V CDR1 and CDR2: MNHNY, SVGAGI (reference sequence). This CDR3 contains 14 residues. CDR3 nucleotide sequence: TGTGCCAGCAGAGCCACAGGGGGCAGGCAGCCCCAGCATTTT. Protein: CASRATGGRQPQHF.

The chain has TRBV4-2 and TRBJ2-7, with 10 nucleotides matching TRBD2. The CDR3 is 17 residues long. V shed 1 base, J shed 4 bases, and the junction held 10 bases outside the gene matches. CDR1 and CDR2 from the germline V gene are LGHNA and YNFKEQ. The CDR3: CASSQGGLAGVMYEQYF. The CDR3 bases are TGTGCCAGCAGCCAAGGGGGCCTAGCGGGAGTAATGTACGAGCAGTACTTC.

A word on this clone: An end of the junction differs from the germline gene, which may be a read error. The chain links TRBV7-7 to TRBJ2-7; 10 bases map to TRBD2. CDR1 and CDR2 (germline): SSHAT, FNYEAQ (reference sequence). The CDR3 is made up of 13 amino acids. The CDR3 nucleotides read TGTGCTAGCAGCCCTCTAGCGGGAGCGGAGCAGTACTTC. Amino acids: CASSPLAGAEQYF.

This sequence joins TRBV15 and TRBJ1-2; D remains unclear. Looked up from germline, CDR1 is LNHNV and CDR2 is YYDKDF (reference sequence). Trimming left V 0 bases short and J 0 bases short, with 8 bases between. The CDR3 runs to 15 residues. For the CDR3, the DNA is TGTGCCACCAGCAGAGATCGCCGGGCTAACTATGGCTACACCTTC. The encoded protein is CATSRDRRANYGYTF. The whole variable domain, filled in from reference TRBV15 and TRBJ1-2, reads DAMVIQNPRYQVTQFGKPVTLSCSQTLNHNVMYWYQQKSSQAPKLLFHYYDKDFNNEADTPDNFQSRRPNTSFCFLDIRSPGLGDTAMYLCATSRDRRANYGYTFGSGTRLTVV.

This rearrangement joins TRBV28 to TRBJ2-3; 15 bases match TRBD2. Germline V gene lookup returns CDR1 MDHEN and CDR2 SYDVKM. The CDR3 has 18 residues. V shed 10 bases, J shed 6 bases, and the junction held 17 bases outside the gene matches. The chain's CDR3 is CATPWGGRGTSGRDTQYF. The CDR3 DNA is TGTGCCACCCCCTGGGGGGGCCGTGGGACTAGCGGGAGGGATACGCAGTATTTT.

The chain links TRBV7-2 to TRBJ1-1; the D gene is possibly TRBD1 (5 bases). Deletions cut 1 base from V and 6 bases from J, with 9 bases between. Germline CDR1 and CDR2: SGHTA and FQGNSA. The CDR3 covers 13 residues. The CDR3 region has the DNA TGTGCCAGCAGCTTAGACTGGGGGTCTGAAGCTTTCTTT. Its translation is CASSLDWGSEAFF.

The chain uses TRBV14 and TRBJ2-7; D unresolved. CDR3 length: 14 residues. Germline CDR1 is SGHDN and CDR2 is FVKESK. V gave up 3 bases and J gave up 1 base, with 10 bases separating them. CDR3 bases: TGTGCCAGCAGCCACCTAGGTGCGTCCTACGAGCAGTACTTC. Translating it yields CASSHLGASYEQYF.

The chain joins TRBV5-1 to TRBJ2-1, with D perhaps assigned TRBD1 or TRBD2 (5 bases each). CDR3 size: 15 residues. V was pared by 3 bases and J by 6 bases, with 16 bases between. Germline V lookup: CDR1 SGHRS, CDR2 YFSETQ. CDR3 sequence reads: CASSSRGTEPNEQFF. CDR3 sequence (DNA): TGCGCCAGCAGCTCGCGAGGGACGGAACCCAATGAGCAGTTCTTC. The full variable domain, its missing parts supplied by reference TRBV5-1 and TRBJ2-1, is KAGVTQTPRYLIKTRGQQVTLSCSPISGHRSVSWYQQTPGQGLQFLFEYFSETQRNKGNFPGRFSGRQFSNSRSEMNVSTLELGDSALYLCASSSRGTEPNEQFFGPGTRLTVL.

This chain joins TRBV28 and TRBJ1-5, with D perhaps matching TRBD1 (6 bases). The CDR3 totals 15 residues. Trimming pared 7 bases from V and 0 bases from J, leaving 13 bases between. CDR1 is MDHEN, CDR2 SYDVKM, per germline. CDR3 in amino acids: CASTLTGNSNQPQHF. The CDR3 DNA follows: TGTGCCAGCACCTTGACAGGAAATAGCAATCAGCCCCAGCATTTT. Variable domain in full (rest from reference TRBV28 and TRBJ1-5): DVKVTQSSRYLVKRTGEKVFLECVQDMDHENMFWYRQDPGLGLRLIYFSYDVKMKEKGDIPEGYSVSREKKERFSLILESASTNQTSMYLCASTLTGNSNQPQHFGDGTRLSIL.

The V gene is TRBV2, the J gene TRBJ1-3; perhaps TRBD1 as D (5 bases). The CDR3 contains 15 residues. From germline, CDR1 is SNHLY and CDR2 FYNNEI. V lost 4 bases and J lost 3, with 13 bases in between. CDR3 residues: CASSATAAYGNTIYF. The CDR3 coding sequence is TGTGCCAGCAGTGCGACAGCAGCCTATGGAAACACCATATATTTT.

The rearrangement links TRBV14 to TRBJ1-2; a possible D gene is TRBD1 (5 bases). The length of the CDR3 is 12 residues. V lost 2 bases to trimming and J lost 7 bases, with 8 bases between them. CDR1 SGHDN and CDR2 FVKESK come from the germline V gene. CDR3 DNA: TGTGCCAGCAGCCAACCAGGGCTTGGCTACACCTTC. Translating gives CASSQPGLGYTF.

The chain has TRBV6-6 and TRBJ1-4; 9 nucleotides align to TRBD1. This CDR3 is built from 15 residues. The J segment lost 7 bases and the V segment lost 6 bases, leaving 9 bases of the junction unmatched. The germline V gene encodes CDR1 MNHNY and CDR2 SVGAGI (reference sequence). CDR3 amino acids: CASSRQGGIGEKLFF. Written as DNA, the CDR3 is TGTGCCAGCAGCCGACAGGGGGGGATCGGTGAAAAACTGTTTTTT.

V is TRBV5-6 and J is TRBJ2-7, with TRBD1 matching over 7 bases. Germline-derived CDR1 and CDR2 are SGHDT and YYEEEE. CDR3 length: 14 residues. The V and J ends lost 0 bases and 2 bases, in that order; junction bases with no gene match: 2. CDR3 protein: CASSLVGQAYEQYF. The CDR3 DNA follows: TGTGCCAGCAGCTTGGTTGGACAGGCCTACGAGCAGTACTTC.

The CDR3 nucleotides are TGTGCCAGCGGAGGTAGGGACTATCTCCTCAATGAGCAGTTCTTC. It yields the protein CASGGRDYLLNEQFF. The chain joins TRBV6-1 to TRBJ2-1; 7 positions match TRBD2. This CDR3 has 15 amino acids. CDR1 MNHNS and CDR2 SASEGT come from the germline V gene. The trim removed 8 bases at V and 6 bases at J, leaving 13 bases unmatched.

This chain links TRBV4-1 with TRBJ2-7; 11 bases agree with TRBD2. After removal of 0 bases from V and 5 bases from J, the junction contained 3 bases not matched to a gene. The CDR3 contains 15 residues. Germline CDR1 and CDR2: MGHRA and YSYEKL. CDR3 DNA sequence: TGCGCCAGCAGCCAAGAATTGACTAGCGGGAACGAGCAGTACTTC. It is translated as CASSQELTSGNEQYF.

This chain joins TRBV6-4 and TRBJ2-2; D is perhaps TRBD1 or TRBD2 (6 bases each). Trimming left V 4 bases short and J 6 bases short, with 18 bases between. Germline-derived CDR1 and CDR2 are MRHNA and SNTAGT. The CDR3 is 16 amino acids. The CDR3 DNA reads TGTGCCAGCAGTGGCGTAGGGGGGATTGTCGCCGGGGAGCTGTTTTTT. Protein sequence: CASSGVGGIVAGELFF.

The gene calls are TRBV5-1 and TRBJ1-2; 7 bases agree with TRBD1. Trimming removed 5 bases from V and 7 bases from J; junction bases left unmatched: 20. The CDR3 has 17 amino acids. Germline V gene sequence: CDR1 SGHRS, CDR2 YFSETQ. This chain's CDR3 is CASRSTGTAIMFGGYTF. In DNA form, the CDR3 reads TGCGCCAGCAGATCCACCGGGACAGCAATTATGTTCGGTGGCTACACCTTC.